One sample yielded the 8 T cell receptor beta chains listed below, sequenced in a study of T cells in women clearing cervical HPV infection. TCRdb's copy holds only in-frame clones and misses some; the assay was immunoSEQ multiplex PCR. This sample's table has 29,000 or so clones. Input material: blood buffy coat. These receptors came from a woman aged 18-70 years with a cervical HPV16 infection that either progressed to CIN3+ or cleared (not recorded which).

The covered CDR3 bases are TGTGCCAGCTCACCTAGGCAGGGAGCAAACACTGAA. It encodes CASSPRQGANTE. The whole CDR3 region reads CASSPRQGANTEAFF. The V gene is TRBV18, the J gene TRBJ1-1, with a weak D call TRBD1 (5 bases). Read coverage stops 3 residues before the CDR3 terminus; the germline J gene supplies the remainder. There are 15 residues in the CDR3. Germline CDR1 and CDR2: KGHSH and LQKENI. Trimming pared 3 bases from V and 2 bases from J, leaving 13 bases between.

Regarding this clone: The CDR3 goes on 3 residues after the read ends, and that part is filled in from the germline J gene. The J gene is TRBJ2-5, the V gene TRBV29-1; 8 nucleotides align to TRBD1. The junction had 9 bases not matched to a gene; V was cut back by 3 bases and J by 3 bases. The CDR3 runs 15 residues. CDR1 and CDR2 (germline): SQVTM, ANQGSEA. The sequenced CDR3 bases are TGCAGCGTTGAGGGGAGCAGGGGGCCTAAAGAGACC. This encodes CSVEGSRGPKET. The full CDR3 sequence reads CSVEGSRGPKETQYF.

Concerning this clone itself: The sequenced fragment ends 3 residues before the CDR3 boundary, so the rest is inferred from the germline J gene. J is TRBJ2-2 and V is TRBV19, with 8 bases identical to TRBD2. With V trimmed by 5 bases and J by 4 bases, 6 bases remained unmatched. CDR1 LNHDA and CDR2 SQIVND come from the germline V gene (reference sequence). CDR3 length equals 15 residues. The CDR3 spells CASSPRGGLTGELFF. The part of the CDR3 DNA that was read is TGTGCCAGTAGTCCCCGGGGGGGCCTCACCGGGGAG.

In regard to this clone: The read ends 3 residues early relative to the CDR3; the germline J gene fills the gap. The gene calls are TRBV19 and TRBJ1-2; D gene uncertain. There are 13 residues in the CDR3. The germline V gene encodes CDR1 LNHDA and CDR2 SQIVND (reference sequence). The sequenced part of the CDR3 DNA is TGTGCCAGTAGCGAGGAAGGGCTTTGGGGC. It codes for CASSEEGLWG. From start to end, the CDR3 is CASSEEGLWGYTF.

On this clone itself: With the read ending 3 residues before the CDR3 end, the germline J gene is used to fill in that end. V is TRBV27 and J is TRBJ1-2; D might be TRBD1 (6 bases). This CDR3 has 13 amino acids. Germline assignment: CDR1 MNHEY and CDR2 SMNVEV (reference sequence). The DNA read from the CDR3 is TGTGCCAGGACGAGGACAGCCTTCCGAGGC. This codes for CARTRTAFRG. The full CDR3 reads CARTRTAFRGYTF.

CDR3 bases read: TGCAGTGCTTTCCGGGAGGGGGCCGGGGAG. Protein sequence: CSAFREGAGE. From start to end, the CDR3 is CSAFREGAGELFF. This chain joins TRBV20-1 and TRBJ2-2, with 8 nucleotides matching TRBD2. The read falls 3 residues short of the CDR3 end, and the missing part is taken from the germline J gene. The ends lost 5 bases at V and 6 bases at J; junction bases unmatched: 5. Germline CDR1 and CDR2: DFQATT and SNEGSKA (reference sequence). The length of the CDR3 is 13 residues.

In regard to this clone: The read terminates 3 residues ahead of where the CDR3 ends, so the germline J gene completes it. V is TRBV6-1 and J is TRBJ1-5, with 11 bases aligning to TRBD1. V lost 3 bases and J lost 2; bases outside the gene matches: 3. Germline-derived CDR1 and CDR2 are MNHNS and SASEGT. The CDR3 loop spans 16 amino acids. The CDR3 loop reads CASSEDRGLGNQPQHF. CDR3 DNA, as far as it was read: TGTGCCAGCAGTGAGGACAGGGGGCTGGGCAATCAGCCC.

This clone is classed as medium-sized (0.01 to 0.1%) by frequency. Read sequence stops 3 residues before the CDR3 end, and the germline J gene provides the missing end. The J gene is TRBJ1-2, the V gene TRBV20-1, with a possible D match to TRBD1 (5 bases). Germline V gene data show CDR1 as DFQATT and CDR2 as SNEGSKA (reference sequence). V lost 1 base and J 6 bases, leaving 12 bases between the germline ends. CDR3 length: 13 amino acids. The CDR3 loop reads CSARATDRNGYTF. CDR3 DNA, as far as it was read: TGCAGTGCTAGAGCTACCGACAGAAATGGC.